The 7 T cell receptor beta chains listed next were all sequenced from one sample in a study of siplizumab effects on memory and regulatory T cells. Here immunoSEQ multiplex PCR was the method, and the copy in TCRdb shows in-frame clones only, minus some. Among approximately 75,000 clones listed, about 92% were seen once. Sequencing was performed on CD8+ T cells sorted from blood. The receptors originated from a human donor in good health.

The V call is TRBV11-3, the J call TRBJ1-1; D gene unclear. Germline CDR1 reads SGHNT; CDR2 reads YENEEA. The CDR3 runs to 16 residues. Trimming pared 3 bases from V and 3 bases from J, leaving 17 bases between. The CDR3 coding sequence is TGTGCCAGCAGCTTGAGGGTCCCTGAGGGATACACTGAAGCTTTCTTT. Its protein product is CASSLRVPEGYTEAFF.

The gene calls are TRBV7-3 and TRBJ2-7; 9 positions agree with TRBD1. Trimming at V came to 2 bases and at J to 2 bases, leaving 1 base not matched to a gene. The germline CDR1 and CDR2 sequences are SGHTA and FQGTGA. The CDR3 length is 14 residues. CDR3 nucleotide sequence: TGTGCCAGCAGCTTAGGGACAGGGCCCTACGAGCAGTACTTC. Its translation: CASSLGTGPYEQYF.

V gene TRBV9 combines with J gene TRBJ2-6; the D is unclear. The ends were cut back, 0 bases at V and 0 bases at J, with 7 bases in the middle. Germline V lookup: CDR1 SGDLS, CDR2 YYNGEE. This CDR3 comprises 16 residues. Here the CDR3 DNA reads TGTGCCAGCAGCGTAGGACGGACCTCTGGGGCCAACGTCCTGACTTTC. It specifies CASSVGRTSGANVLTF. Full variable domain (rest looked up from reference TRBV9 and TRBJ2-6): DSGVTQTPKHLITATGQRVTLRCSPRSGDLSVYWYQQSLDQGLQFLIQYYNGEERAKGNILERFSAQQFPDLHSELNLSSLELGDSALYFCASSVGRTSGANVLTFGAGSRLTVL.

CDR3 protein: CASSIGSGTTEAFF. DNA for the CDR3: TGTGCCAGTAGTATAGGGTCCGGGACCACTGAAGCTTTCTTT. The chain carries TRBV19 and TRBJ1-1; possibly TRBD1 for D (5 bases). V was cut by 1 base and J by 4 bases, with 10 bases left in between. The CDR3 length is 14 residues. Per the germline V gene, CDR1 is LNHDA and CDR2 is SQIVND (reference sequence).

As DNA, the CDR3 is TGTGCCAGCAGTGCCGGGTTGGGAGCGGAAGGCTACGAGCAGTACTTC. Protein: CASSAGLGAEGYEQYF. This chain joins TRBV2 and TRBJ2-7; D may be TRBD2 (5 bases). The germline gives CDR1 SNHLY, CDR2 FYNNEI. The CDR3 has 16 amino acids. V shed 4 bases and J shed 3 bases, with 19 bases lying between them.

The chain employs TRBV11-2 and TRBJ1-1; D perhaps matches TRBD1 (6 bases). The CDR3 loop spans 12 amino acids. Trimming removed 6 bases at V and 5 bases at J, with 10 bases between. Germline values: CDR1 SGHAT, CDR2 FQNNGV. CDR3 DNA: TGTGCCAGCAGGCAGGGGTATACTGAAGCTTTCTTT. Protein sequence: CASRQGYTEAFF.

J is TRBJ2-5 and V is TRBV9; D perhaps matches TRBD1 (6 bases). Per the germline V gene, CDR1 is SGDLS and CDR2 is YYNGEE. The CDR3 runs to 15 residues. Trimming stripped 3 bases from V and 5 bases from J, with 17 bases between. CDR3 sequence (DNA): TGTGCCAGCAGCGGAGAGGACAGCCCCGGGGAGACCCAGTACTTC. This codes for CASSGEDSPGETQYF.